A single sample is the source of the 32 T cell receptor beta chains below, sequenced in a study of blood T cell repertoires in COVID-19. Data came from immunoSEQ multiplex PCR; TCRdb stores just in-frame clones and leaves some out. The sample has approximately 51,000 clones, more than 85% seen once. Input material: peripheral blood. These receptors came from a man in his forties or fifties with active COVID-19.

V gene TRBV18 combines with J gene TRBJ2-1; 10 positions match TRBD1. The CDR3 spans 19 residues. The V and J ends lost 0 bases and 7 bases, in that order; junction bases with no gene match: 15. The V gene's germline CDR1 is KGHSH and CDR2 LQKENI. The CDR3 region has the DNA TGTGCCAGCTCACCACCAACTGTTAGCTGGGACAGGGGTAGGAATGAGCAGTTCTTC. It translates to CASSPPTVSWDRGRNEQFF.

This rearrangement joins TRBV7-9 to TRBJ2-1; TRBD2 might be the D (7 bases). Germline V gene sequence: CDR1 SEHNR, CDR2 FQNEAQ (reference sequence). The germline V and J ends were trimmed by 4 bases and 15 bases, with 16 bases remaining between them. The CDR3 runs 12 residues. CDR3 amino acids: CASSYQRDKGFF. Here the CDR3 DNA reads TGTGCCAGCAGCTACCAGCGGGACAAGGGGTTCTTC. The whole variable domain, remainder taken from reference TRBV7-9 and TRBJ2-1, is DTGVSQNPRHKITKRGQNVTFRCDPISEHNRLYWYRQTLGQGPEFLTYFQNEAQLEKSRLLSDRFSAERPKGSFSTLEIQRTEQGDSAMYLCASSYQRDKGFFGPGTRLTVL.

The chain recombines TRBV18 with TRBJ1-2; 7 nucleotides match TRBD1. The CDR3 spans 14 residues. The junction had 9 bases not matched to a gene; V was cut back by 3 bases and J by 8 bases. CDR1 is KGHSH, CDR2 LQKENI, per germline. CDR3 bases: TGTGCCAGCTCACCCCCGACAGGGTCCGGCGGCTACACCTTC. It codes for CASSPPTGSGGYTF.

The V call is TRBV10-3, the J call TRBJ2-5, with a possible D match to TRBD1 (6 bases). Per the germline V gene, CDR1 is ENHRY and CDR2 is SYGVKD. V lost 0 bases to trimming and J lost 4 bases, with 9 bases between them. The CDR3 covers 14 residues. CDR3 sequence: CAISESGDTETQYF. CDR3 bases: TGTGCCATCAGTGAGTCCGGGGACACAGAGACCCAGTACTTC.

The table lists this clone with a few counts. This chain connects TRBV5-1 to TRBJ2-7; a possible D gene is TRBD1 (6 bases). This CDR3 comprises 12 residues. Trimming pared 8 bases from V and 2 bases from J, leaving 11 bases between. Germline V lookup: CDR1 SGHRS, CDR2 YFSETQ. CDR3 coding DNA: TGCGCCAGAGGACAGCGCACCTACGAGCAGTACTTC. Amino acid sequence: CARGQRTYEQYF.

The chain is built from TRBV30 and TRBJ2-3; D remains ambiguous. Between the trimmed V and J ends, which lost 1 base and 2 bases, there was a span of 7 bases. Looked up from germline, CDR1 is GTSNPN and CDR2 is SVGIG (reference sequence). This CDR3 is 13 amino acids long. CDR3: CAWSGVNTDTQYF. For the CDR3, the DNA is TGTGCCTGGAGTGGCGTAAACACAGATACGCAGTATTTT.

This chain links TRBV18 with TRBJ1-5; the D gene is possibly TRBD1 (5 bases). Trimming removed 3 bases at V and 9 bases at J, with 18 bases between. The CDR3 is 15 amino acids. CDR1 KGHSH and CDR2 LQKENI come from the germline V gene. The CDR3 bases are TGTGCCAGCTCACCTCAGGGCAAAGGGATAGCGCCCCAGCATTTT. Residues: CASSPQGKGIAPQHF.

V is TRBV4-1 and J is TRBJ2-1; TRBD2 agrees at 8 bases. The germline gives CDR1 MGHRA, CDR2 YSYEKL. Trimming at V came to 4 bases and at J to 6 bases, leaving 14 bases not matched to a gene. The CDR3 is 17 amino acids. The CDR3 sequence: CASSLVRRGLEVNEQFF. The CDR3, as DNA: TGCGCCAGCAGCCTCGTCCGTCGGGGACTAGAAGTCAATGAGCAGTTCTTC.

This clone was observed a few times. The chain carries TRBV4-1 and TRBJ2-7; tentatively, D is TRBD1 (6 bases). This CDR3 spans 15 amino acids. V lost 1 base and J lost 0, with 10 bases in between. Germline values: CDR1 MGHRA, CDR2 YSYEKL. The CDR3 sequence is CASSQAGTSSYEQYF. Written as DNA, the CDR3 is TGCGCCAGCAGCCAAGCAGGGACATCCTCCTACGAGCAGTACTTC.

CDR3 sequence: CASSPVAVNSYEQYF. The CDR3, as DNA: TGTGCCAGCAGCCCGGTAGCGGTTAACTCCTACGAGCAGTACTTC. This chain uses TRBV4-2 with TRBJ2-7, with a tentative D call TRBD2 (6 bases). The V gene's germline CDR1 is LGHNA and CDR2 YNFKEQ. The V and J ends lost 4 bases and 0 bases respectively, with 13 bases between them. The CDR3 contains 15 residues.

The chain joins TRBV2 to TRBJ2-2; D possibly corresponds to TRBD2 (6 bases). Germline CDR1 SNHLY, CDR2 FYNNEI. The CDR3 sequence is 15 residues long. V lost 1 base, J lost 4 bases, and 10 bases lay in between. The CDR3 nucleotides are TGTGCCAGCAGTGAAGAGGGACTTTCCACCGGGGAGCTGTTTTTT. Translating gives CASSEEGLSTGELFF.

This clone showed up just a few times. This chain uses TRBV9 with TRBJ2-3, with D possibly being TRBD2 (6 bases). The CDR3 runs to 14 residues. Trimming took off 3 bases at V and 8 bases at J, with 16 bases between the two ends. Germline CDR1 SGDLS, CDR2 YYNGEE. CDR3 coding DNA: TGTGCCAGCAGCGGGGGACTTCTGGTCGGTACGCAGTATTTT. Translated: CASSGGLLVGTQYF.

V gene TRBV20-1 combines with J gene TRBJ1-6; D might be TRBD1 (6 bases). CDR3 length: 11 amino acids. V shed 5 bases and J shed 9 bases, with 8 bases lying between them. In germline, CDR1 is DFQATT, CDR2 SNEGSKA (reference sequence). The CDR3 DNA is TGCAGTGCTTTCAGGGGTTCACCCCTCCACTTT. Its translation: CSAFRGSPLHF.

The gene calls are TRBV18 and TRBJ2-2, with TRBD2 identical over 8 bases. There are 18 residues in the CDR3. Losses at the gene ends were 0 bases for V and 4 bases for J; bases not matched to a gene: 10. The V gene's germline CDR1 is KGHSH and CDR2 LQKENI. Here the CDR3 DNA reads TGTGCCAGCTCACCACCGGATGCGGGAGGTCCGGGCACCGGGGAGCTGTTTTTT. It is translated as CASSPPDAGGPGTGELFF. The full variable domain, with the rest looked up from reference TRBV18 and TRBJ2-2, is NAGVMQNPRHLVRRRGQEARLRCSPMKGHSHVYWYRQLPEEGLKFMVYLQKENIIDESGMPKERFSAEFPKEGPSILRIQQVVRGDSAAYFCASSPPDAGGPGTGELFFGEGSRLTVL.

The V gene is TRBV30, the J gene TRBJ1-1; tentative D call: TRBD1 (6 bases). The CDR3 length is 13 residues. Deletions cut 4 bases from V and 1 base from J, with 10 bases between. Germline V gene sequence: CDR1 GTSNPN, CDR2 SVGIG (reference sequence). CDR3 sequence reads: CAWTLGANTEAFF. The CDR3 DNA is TGTGCCTGGACTCTGGGGGCGAACACTGAAGCTTTCTTT.

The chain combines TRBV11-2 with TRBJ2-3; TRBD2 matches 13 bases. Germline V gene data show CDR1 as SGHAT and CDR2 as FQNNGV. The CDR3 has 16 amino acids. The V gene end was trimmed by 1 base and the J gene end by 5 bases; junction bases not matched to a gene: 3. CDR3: CASSLGLAGGVDTQYF. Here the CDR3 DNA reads TGTGCCAGCAGCTTAGGACTAGCGGGAGGCGTAGATACGCAGTATTTT.

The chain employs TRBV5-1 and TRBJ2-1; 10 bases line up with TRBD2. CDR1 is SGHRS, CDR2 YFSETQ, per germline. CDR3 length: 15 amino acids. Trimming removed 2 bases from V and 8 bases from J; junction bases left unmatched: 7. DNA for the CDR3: TGCGCCAGCAGCTTAGCGGGAGGGCCGAGTGATGAGCAGTTCTTC. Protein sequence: CASSLAGGPSDEQFF.

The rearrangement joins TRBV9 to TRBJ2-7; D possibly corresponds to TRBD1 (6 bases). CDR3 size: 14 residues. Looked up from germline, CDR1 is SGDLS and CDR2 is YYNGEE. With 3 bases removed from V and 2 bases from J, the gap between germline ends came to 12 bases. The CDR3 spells CASSADSPTYEQYF. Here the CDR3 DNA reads TGTGCCAGCAGCGCGGACAGCCCGACCTACGAGCAGTACTTC.

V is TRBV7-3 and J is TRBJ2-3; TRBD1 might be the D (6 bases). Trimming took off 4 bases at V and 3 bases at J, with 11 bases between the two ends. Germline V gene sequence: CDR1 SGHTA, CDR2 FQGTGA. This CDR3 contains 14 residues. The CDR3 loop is CASSSTTGTDTQYF. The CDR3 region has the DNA TGTGCCAGCAGCTCCACCACAGGGACAGATACGCAGTATTTT.

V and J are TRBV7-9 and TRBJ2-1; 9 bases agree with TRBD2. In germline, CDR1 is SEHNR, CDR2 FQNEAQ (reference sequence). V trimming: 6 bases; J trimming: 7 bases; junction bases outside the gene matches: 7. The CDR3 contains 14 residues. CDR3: CASSVAGVWNEQFF. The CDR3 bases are TGTGCCAGCAGTGTAGCGGGAGTATGGAATGAGCAGTTCTTC.

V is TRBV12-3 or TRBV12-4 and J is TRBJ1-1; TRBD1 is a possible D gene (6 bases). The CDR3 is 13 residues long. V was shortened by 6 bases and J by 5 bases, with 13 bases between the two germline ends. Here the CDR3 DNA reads TGTGCCAGCAGCTCGGGTAGGGGGACTGAAGCTTTCTTT. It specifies CASSSGRGTEAFF.

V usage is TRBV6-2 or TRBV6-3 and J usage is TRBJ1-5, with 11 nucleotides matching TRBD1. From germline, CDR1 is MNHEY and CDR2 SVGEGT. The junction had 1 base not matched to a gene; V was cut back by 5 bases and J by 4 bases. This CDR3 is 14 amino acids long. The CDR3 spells CASSGQGANQPQHF. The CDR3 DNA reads TGTGCCAGCAGTGGACAGGGGGCAAATCAGCCCCAGCATTTT.

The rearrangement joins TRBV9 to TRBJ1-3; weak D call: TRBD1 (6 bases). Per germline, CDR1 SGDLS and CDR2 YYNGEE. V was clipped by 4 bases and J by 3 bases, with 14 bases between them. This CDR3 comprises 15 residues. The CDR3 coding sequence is TGTGCCAGCAGCCCGTACAGGGTTGGTGGAAACACCATATATTTT. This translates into CASSPYRVGGNTIYF.

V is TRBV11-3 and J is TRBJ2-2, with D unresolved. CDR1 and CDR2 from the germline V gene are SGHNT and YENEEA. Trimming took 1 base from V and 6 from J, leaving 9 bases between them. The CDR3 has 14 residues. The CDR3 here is CASSLAGVAGELFF. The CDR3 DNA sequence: TGTGCCAGCAGCTTAGCAGGCGTTGCCGGGGAGCTGTTTTTT.

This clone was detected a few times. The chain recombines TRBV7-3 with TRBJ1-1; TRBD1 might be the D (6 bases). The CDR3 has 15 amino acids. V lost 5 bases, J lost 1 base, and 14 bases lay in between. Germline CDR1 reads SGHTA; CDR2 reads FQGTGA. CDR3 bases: TGTGCCAGCAGCACCCAGGGGACAACGAACACTGAAGCTTTCTTT. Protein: CASSTQGTTNTEAFF. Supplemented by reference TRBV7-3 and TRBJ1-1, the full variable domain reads GAGVSQTPSNKVTEKGKYVELRCDPISGHTALYWYRQSLGQGPEFLIYFQGTGAADDSGLPNDRFFAVRPEGSVSTLKIQRTERGDSAVYLCASSTQGTTNTEAFFGQGTRLTVV.

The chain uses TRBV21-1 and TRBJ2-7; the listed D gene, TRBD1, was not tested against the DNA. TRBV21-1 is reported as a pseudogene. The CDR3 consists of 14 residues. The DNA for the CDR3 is TGTGCCAGCAGCAACCGGGACAGGGACCACGAGCAGTACTTC. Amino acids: CASSNRDRDHEQYF.

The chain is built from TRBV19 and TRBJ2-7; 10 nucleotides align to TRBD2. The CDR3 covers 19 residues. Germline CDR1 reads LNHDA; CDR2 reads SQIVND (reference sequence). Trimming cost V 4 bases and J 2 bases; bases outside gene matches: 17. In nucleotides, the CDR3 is TGTGCCAGTAGTAGGGGGAAGGCGCTAGCGGGAGTCTACACCTACGAGCAGTACTTC. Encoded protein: CASSRGKALAGVYTYEQYF. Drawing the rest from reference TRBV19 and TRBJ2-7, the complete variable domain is DGGITQSPKYLFRKEGQNVTLSCEQNLNHDAMYWYRQDPGQGLRLIYYSQIVNDFQKGDIAEGYSVSREKKESFPLTVTSAQKNPTAFYLCASSRGKALAGVYTYEQYFGPGTRLTVT.

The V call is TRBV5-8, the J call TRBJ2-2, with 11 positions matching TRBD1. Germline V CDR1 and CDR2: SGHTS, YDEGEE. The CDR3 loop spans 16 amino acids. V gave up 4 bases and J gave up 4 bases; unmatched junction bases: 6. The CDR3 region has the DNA TGTGCCAGCAGCGACCGGGACAGGGGGTCCACCGGGGAGCTGTTTTTT. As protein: CASSDRDRGSTGELFF.

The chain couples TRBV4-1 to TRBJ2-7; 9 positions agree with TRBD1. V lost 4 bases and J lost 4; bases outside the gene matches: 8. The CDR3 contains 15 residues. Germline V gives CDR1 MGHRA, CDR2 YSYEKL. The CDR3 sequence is CASSPTGTGTYEQYF. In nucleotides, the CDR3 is TGCGCCAGCAGCCCAACCGGGACAGGGACATACGAGCAGTACTTC.

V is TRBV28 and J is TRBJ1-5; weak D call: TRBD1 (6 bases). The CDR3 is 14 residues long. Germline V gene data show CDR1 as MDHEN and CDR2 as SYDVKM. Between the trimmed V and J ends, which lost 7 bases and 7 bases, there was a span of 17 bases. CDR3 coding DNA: TGTGCCAGCAACTCAGGGTGGGGACACCAGCCCCAGCATTTT. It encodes CASNSGWGHQPQHF.

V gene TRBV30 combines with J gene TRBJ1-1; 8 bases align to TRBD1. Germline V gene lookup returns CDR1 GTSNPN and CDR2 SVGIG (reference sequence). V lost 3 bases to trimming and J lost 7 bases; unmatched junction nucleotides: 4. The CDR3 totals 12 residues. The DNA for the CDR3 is TGTGCCTGGAGCGGGGACAGGAGTGAAGCTTTCTTT. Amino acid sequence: CAWSGDRSEAFF.

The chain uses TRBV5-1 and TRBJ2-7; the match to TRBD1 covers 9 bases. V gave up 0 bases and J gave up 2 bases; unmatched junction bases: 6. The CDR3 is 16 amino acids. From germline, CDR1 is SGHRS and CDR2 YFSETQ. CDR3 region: CASSLGGTGSAYEQYF. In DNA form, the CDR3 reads TGCGCCAGCAGCTTGGGGGGGACAGGGTCGGCCTACGAGCAGTACTTC.